This T cell receptor (beta chain) was sequenced during a study of cytomegalovirus exposure and HLA in healthy donors. Whole-study findings and limits: It was 150 to 200 TCR beta chains that were listed as cytomegalovirus-associated. Reports indicated that the classifier achieved high specificity and sensitivity in diagnosing cytomegalovirus status.

Sequencing was performed with immunoSEQ multiplex PCR; in TCRdb, only in-frame clones are kept and a portion is missing. Seen here are around 300,000 clones, just over 85% observed once, and the top ten hold more than 0.8%. A note on this clone: Its cognate antigen is unknown.

Source material: PBMCs. The sequence was collected from a woman younger than 35 in good health and CMV-seronegative.

CDR3: CASGLSKAGVSIFDNEQFF. The CDR3, as DNA: TGTGCTAGTGGTTTGAGTAAGGCGGGGGTAAGCATATTTGACAATGAGCAGTTCTTC. The V call is TRBV12-5, the J call TRBJ2-1, with TRBD2 identical over 7 bases. The CDR3 totals 19 residues. CDR1 and CDR2 from the germline V gene are LGHNT and FRNRAP. J was trimmed by 5 bases and V by 2 bases; bases with no gene match: 18.